The text below deals with one T cell receptor (beta chain). The target antigen is unknown. This specimen belongs to a study of a mutant IDH1 vaccine in newly diagnosed glioma. Study context: Treated individuals were around 60% male and roughly 40% female, averaging about 40 years of age.

Time point reported: week 35, safety follow-up. Vaccine doses each comprised 300 ug of mutant IDH1 20-mer peptide, with topical imiquimod. Diagnosis in the donors showed new WHO grade 3 or 4 astrocytomas that were IDH1-mutant and ATRX-lost. Some clones are missing from TCRdb's copy, which holds only in-frame ones; the method was immunoSEQ multiplex PCR. The sample has 60,000 to 75,000 clones, around 84% seen once. CDR1 is SGHDT, CDR2 YYEEEE, per germline. The CDR3 sequence is 15 residues long. Germline trimming cut 0 bases from V and 0 bases from J; bases unmatched to any gene: 3. This chain joins TRBV5-6 and TRBJ2-7; 7 bases line up with TRBD2. The receptor was isolated from a man younger than 45 with glioma. The sample here was PBMCs, taken from a glioma patient whose treatment included an IDH1 peptide vaccine. Here the CDR3 DNA reads TGTGCCAGCAGCTTGGCTTGGGGGGGCTCCTACGAGCAGTACTTC. Translation gives CASSLAWGGSYEQYF. The full variable domain, its missing parts supplied by reference TRBV5-6 and TRBJ2-7, is DAGVTQSPTHLIKTRGQQVTLRCSPKSGHDTVSWYQQALGQGPQFIFQYYEEEERQRGNFPDRFSGHQFPNYSSELNVNALLLGDSALYLCASSLAWGGSYEQYFGPGTRLTVT.